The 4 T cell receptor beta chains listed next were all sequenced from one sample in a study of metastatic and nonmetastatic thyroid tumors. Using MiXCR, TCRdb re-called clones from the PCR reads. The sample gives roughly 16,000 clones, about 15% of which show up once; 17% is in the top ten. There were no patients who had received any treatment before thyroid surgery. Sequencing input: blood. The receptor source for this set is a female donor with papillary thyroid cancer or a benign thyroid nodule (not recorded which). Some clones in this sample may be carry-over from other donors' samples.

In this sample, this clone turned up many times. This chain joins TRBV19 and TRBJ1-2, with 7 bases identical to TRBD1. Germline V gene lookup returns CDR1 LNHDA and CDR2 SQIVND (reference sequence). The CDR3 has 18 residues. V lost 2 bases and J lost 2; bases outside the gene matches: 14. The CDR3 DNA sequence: TGTGCCAGTAGTATATATCGAAAGGGGGCCGGGACGAACTATGGCTACACCTTC. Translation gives CASSIYRKGAGTNYGYTF. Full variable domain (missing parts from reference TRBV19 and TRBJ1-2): DGGITQSPKYLFRKEGQNVTLSCEQNLNHDAMYWYRQDPGQGLRLIYYSQIVNDFQKGDIAEGYSVSREKKESFPLTVTSAQKNPTAFYLCASSIYRKGAGTNYGYTFGSGTRLTVV.

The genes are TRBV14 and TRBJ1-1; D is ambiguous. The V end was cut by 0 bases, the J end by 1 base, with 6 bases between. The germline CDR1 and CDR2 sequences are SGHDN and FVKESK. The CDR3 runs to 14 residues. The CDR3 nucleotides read TGTGCCAGCAGCCAAGATCACAAGAACACTGAAGCTTTCTTT. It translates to CASSQDHKNTEAFF.

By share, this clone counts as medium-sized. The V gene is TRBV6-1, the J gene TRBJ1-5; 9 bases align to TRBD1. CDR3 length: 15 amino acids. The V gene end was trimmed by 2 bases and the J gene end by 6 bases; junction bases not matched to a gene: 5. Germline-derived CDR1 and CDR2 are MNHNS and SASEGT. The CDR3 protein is CASSENTGGSQPQHF. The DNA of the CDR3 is TGTGCCAGCAGTGAAAACACAGGGGGCTCTCAGCCCCAGCATTTT.

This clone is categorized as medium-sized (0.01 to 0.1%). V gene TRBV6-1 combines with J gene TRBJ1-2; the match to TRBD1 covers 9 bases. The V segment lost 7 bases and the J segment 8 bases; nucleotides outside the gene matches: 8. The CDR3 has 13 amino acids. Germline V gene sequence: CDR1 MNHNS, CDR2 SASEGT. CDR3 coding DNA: TGTGCCAGCAAATTACAGGGGGCGGAAGGCTACACCTTC. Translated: CASKLQGAEGYTF.